This T cell receptor beta chain was captured by sequencing in a study of shared clonotypes between healthy human individuals. On the study more broadly: With ages of 18 to 49, the donors were two women and three men.

There are 14 residues in the CDR3. V lost 5 bases, J lost 2 bases, and 11 bases lay in between. Germline lookup yields CDR1 LNHDA and CDR2 SQIVND (reference sequence). Assay: immunoSEQ multiplex PCR; the TCRdb copy retains only in-frame clones and omits some. This sample has roughly 520,000 clones, with roughly 95% found just once. This clonotype originated in a woman in her twenties or thirties in good health. The chain couples TRBV19 to TRBJ2-3; no clear D gene. What was sequenced was naive CD4+ T cells sorted from blood. As for subset: CD45RA+ positively selected. CDR3 DNA: TGTGCCAGTAGTGTTTTAGGGTTCACAGATACGCAGTATTTT. Translated, it gives CASSVLGFTDTQYF.